These 25 T cell receptor beta chains share one sample of origin, sequenced in a study of cytomegalovirus exposure and HLA in healthy donors. Use of 60 Vbeta and 13 Jbeta primers characterized the PCR. The assay was immunoSEQ multiplex PCR, and TCRdb's table has in-frame clones only and misses some. The sample holds fewer than 250,000 clones, approximately 83% seen once. Sequencing was carried out using PBMCs. These receptors originate from a girl aged 5 to 17 in good health and CMV-seronegative.

V is TRBV9 and J is TRBJ1-1, with D tentatively TRBD1 (5 bases). CDR3 length: 15 amino acids. Germline loops: CDR1 SGDLS, CDR2 YYNGEE. V lost 0 bases to trimming and J lost 1 base, with 10 bases between them. Here the CDR3 DNA reads TGTGCCAGCAGCGTAGGTACAGGCTCGAACACTGAAGCTTTCTTT. As protein: CASSVGTGSNTEAFF.

The chain couples TRBV6-1 to TRBJ2-5, with TRBD2 matching over 8 bases. Germline CDR1 is MNHNS and CDR2 is SASEGT. V trimming: 2 bases; J trimming: 4 bases; junction bases outside the gene matches: 9. This CDR3 is built from 16 residues. This chain's CDR3 is CASSENRLAGTETQYF. The CDR3 nucleotides are TGTGCCAGCAGTGAAAACAGGCTAGCGGGTACAGAGACCCAGTACTTC.

The rearrangement links TRBV7-2 to TRBJ1-6; a weak D match, TRBD1 (6 bases). The V gene lost 2 bases and the J gene lost 7 bases, with 12 bases spanning the gap. CDR1 is SGHTA and CDR2 is FQGNSA in the germline V gene. The CDR3 is made up of 15 amino acids. CDR3 amino acids: CASSLYRGANSPLHF. As DNA, the CDR3 is TGTGCCAGCAGCTTATACCGGGGGGCGAATTCACCCCTCCACTTT.

The gene calls are TRBV10-1 and TRBJ1-6, with 7 bases that match TRBD1. Germline V gene lookup returns CDR1 WNHNN and CDR2 SYGVQD (reference sequence). The CDR3 runs to 19 residues. V gave up 2 bases and J gave up 8 bases; unmatched junction bases: 18. CDR3 nucleotide sequence: TGCGCCAGCAGTGAGCCAAAAACCGGGACAGCACTAAAGGATTCACCCCTCCACTTT. Encoded protein: CASSEPKTGTALKDSPLHF.

The J gene is TRBJ2-3, the V gene TRBV18; no definite D call. The V and J ends lost 4 bases and 2 bases respectively, with 4 bases between them. The germline gives CDR1 KGHSH, CDR2 LQKENI. This CDR3 has 12 amino acids. The CDR3 nucleotides are TGTGCCAGCTCACTTTACACAGATACGCAGTATTTT. Protein sequence: CASSLYTDTQYF. The variable domain in full, completed from reference TRBV18 and TRBJ2-3, reads NAGVMQNPRHLVRRRGQEARLRCSPMKGHSHVYWYRQLPEEGLKFMVYLQKENIIDESGMPKERFSAEFPKEGPSILRIQQVVRGDSAAYFCASSLYTDTQYFGPGTRLTVL.

This chain links TRBV6-1 with TRBJ2-7; the D is unclear. V was shortened by 7 bases and J by 4 bases, with 8 bases between the two germline ends. Germline assignment: CDR1 MNHNS and CDR2 SASEGT. The CDR3 loop spans 11 amino acids. CDR3 loop: CASKRAYEQYF. The CDR3 DNA reads as TGTGCCAGCAAAAGAGCGTACGAGCAGTACTTC.

This clone came up a few times. Written as DNA, the CDR3 is TGTGCCAGCAGTTACCAGTCGGGGAGCACTGAAGCTTTCTTT. It translates to CASSYQSGSTEAFF. V is TRBV6-5 and J is TRBJ1-1; D remains unclear. The CDR3 length is 14 residues. Trimming left V 2 bases short and J 4 bases short, with 11 bases between. CDR1 is MNHEY and CDR2 is SVGAGI in the germline V gene.

V usage is TRBV28 and J usage is TRBJ2-7; D possibly corresponds to TRBD1 (6 bases). This CDR3 has 15 residues. V lost 6 bases to trimming and J lost 0 bases, with 15 bases between them. Germline V gene sequence: CDR1 MDHEN, CDR2 SYDVKM. The CDR3 is CASSLTGSSSYEQYF. The CDR3 DNA reads TGTGCCAGCAGCCTTACAGGGTCGAGCTCCTACGAGCAGTACTTC.

The chain employs TRBV28 and TRBJ1-1; D is uncertain. CDR3 length: 11 amino acids. Germline V lookup: CDR1 MDHEN, CDR2 SYDVKM. Trimming removed 6 bases at V and 1 base at J, with 3 bases between. CDR3 residues: CASSRNTEAFF. As DNA, the CDR3 is TGTGCCAGCAGCCGGAACACTGAAGCTTTCTTT. Full variable domain (outside the CDR3, taken from reference TRBV28 and TRBJ1-1): DVKVTQSSRYLVKRTGEKVFLECVQDMDHENMFWYRQDPGLGLRLIYFSYDVKMKEKGDIPEGYSVSREKKERFSLILESASTNQTSMYLCASSRNTEAFFGQGTRLTVV.

The genes are TRBV5-1 and TRBJ1-2; 7 bases match TRBD1. The CDR3 covers 14 residues. J was trimmed by 2 bases and V by 2 bases; bases with no gene match: 3. Germline V CDR1 and CDR2: SGHRS, YFSETQ. As DNA, the CDR3 is TGCGCCAGCAGCTTACCAGGGGGGAACTATGGCTACACCTTC. It is translated as CASSLPGGNYGYTF.

The rearrangement joins TRBV27 to TRBJ2-7, with 7 bases aligning to TRBD1. Trimming cost V 3 bases and J 6 bases; bases outside gene matches: 8. Germline V gene lookup returns CDR1 MNHEY and CDR2 SMNVEV (reference sequence). The CDR3 loop spans 14 amino acids. This CDR3 is CASSFDPGGGEQYF. The DNA of the CDR3 is TGTGCCAGCAGTTTCGACCCAGGGGGTGGCGAGCAGTACTTC.

V is TRBV5-3 and J is TRBJ1-5; TRBD1 might be the D (5 bases). TRBV5-3 is treated as an ORF (open reading frame) with a function not yet certain. CDR3 size: 16 residues. The V gene lost 6 bases and the J gene lost 5 bases, with 21 bases spanning the gap. The CDR3: CARKTTETNPDQPQHF. Written as DNA, the CDR3 is TGTGCCAGAAAGACGACAGAAACCAATCCCGATCAGCCCCAGCATTTT.

This clone appeared once. The chain combines TRBV28 with TRBJ2-5; D gene uncertain. The CDR3 consists of 15 residues. V lost 4 bases to trimming and J lost 3 bases, with 15 bases between them. Germline lookup yields CDR1 MDHEN and CDR2 SYDVKM. CDR3 coding DNA: TGTGCCAGCAGTTCCCCCCCCGGTCGGGAAGAGACCCAGTACTTC. Protein product: CASSSPPGREETQYF.

This chain connects TRBV6-6 to TRBJ2-4; 7 bases map to TRBD1. Germline trimming cut 6 bases from V and 10 bases from J; bases unmatched to any gene: 6. Per the germline V gene, CDR1 is MNHNY and CDR2 is SVGAGI (reference sequence). This CDR3 has 12 residues. The DNA for the CDR3 is TGTGCCAGCAGCCAGGAACAGGGGATTCAGTACTTC. Translation gives CASSQEQGIQYF.

This clone was recorded a few times. This rearrangement joins TRBV5-6 to TRBJ1-5; D is unclear. V was cut by 3 bases and J by 4 bases, with 5 bases left in between. There are 12 residues in the CDR3. Per the germline V gene, CDR1 is SGHDT and CDR2 is YYEEEE. Here the CDR3 DNA reads TGTGCCAGCAGCTACCGGAATCAGCCCCAGCATTTT. Translating gives CASSYRNQPQHF.

The table lists this clone with a count of one. The chain links TRBV29-1 to TRBJ2-6; the D gene is possibly TRBD2 (6 bases). This CDR3 comprises 15 residues. V was trimmed by 1 base and J by 1 base, leaving 8 bases between them. Germline CDR1 and CDR2: SQVTM and ANQGSEA. CDR3 nucleotides: TGCAGCGTTGAAGGGGGGGAGTCTGGGGCCAACGTCCTGACTTTC. It specifies CSVEGGESGANVLTF.

Only a few counts were recorded for this clone. V usage is TRBV18 and J usage is TRBJ1-4; D may be TRBD1 (6 bases). The length of the CDR3 is 16 residues. The ends were cut back, 2 bases at V and 10 bases at J, with 20 bases in the middle. Germline V lookup: CDR1 KGHSH, CDR2 LQKENI. CDR3 loop: CASSPGGLVGSGKLFF. Written as DNA, the CDR3 is TGTGCCAGCTCACCAGGGGGCCTAGTGGGGAGCGGAAAACTGTTTTTT.

For this clone: This CDR3 is also generated by other DNA sequences in the sample. V gene TRBV15 combines with J gene TRBJ1-4; no firm D call. Germline CDR1 LNHNV, CDR2 YYDKDF (reference sequence). The CDR3 totals 18 residues. Trimming pared 0 bases from V and 0 bases from J, leaving 14 bases between. CDR3 in amino acids: CATSRDLSAGATNEKLFF. The CDR3 DNA reads as TGTGCCACCAGCAGAGATCTTTCGGCGGGAGCAACTAATGAAAAACTGTTTTTT.

This clone came up a few times. J is TRBJ1-1 and V is TRBV5-1, with 7 bases that match TRBD1. CDR1 is SGHRS, CDR2 YFSETQ, per germline. This CDR3 comprises 14 residues. The J segment lost 4 bases and the V segment lost 5 bases, leaving 8 bases of the junction unmatched. CDR3 in DNA: TGCGCCAGCAGGGAGGGGGCCCTCTTCACTGAAGCTTTCTTT. Amino acids: CASREGALFTEAFF.

The chain has TRBV2 and TRBJ2-7, with D hard to call. Germline CDR1 reads SNHLY; CDR2 reads FYNNEI. V shed 2 bases and J shed 6 bases, with 14 bases lying between them. The CDR3 spans 14 residues. The CDR3 here is CASSEWSELGEQYF. In nucleotides, the CDR3 is TGTGCCAGCAGTGAATGGAGTGAGCTCGGCGAGCAGTACTTC. Combining the CDR3 with reference TRBV2 and TRBJ2-7 gives the whole variable domain EPEVTQTPSHQVTQMGQEVILRCVPISNHLYFYWYRQILGQKVEFLVSFYNNEISEKSEIFDDQFSVERPDGSNFTLKIRSTKLEDSAMYFCASSEWSELGEQYFGPGTRLTVT.

This clone was found a few times. The J gene is TRBJ1-1, the V gene TRBV20-1; no reliable D call. Germline V gene sequence: CDR1 DFQATT, CDR2 SNEGSKA (reference sequence). V lost 1 base and J lost 7, with 7 bases in between. The CDR3 is 11 residues long. As DNA, the CDR3 is TGCAGTGCTAGAGCTCGAGATGAAGCTTTCTTT. This translates into CSARARDEAFF.

V usage is TRBV19 and J usage is TRBJ2-4, with TRBD1 identical over 9 bases. The V and J ends lost 9 bases and 9 bases, in that order; junction bases with no gene match: 12. This CDR3 region has 14 residues. CDR1 and CDR2 (germline): LNHDA, SQIVND (reference sequence). The CDR3 region is CASTGQGFTGIQYF. CDR3 nucleotide sequence: TGTGCCAGCACGGGACAGGGTTTCACCGGCATTCAGTACTTC.

This clone was counted a single time. The rearrangement uses TRBV11-2 and TRBJ1-2; D perhaps matches TRBD1 (6 bases). Germline CDR1 and CDR2: SGHAT and FQNNGV. V gave up 3 bases and J gave up 4 bases, with 15 bases separating them. This CDR3 region has 15 residues. CDR3 sequence: CASSFPWGHGYGYTF. As DNA, the CDR3 is TGTGCCAGCAGCTTCCCTTGGGGACACGGCTATGGCTACACCTTC.

V and J are TRBV9 and TRBJ1-1; weak D call: TRBD1 (6 bases). This CDR3 has 16 amino acids. Trimming removed 0 bases at V and 10 bases at J, with 22 bases between. Germline lookup yields CDR1 SGDLS and CDR2 YYNGEE. CDR3 bases: TGTGCCAGCAGCGTAGCTCCCCTCGGGGGGCTCGGCGGAGCTTTCTTT. Amino acid sequence: CASSVAPLGGLGGAFF.

This clone was counted a few times. V gene TRBV6-1 combines with J gene TRBJ2-2, with unresolved D. Trimming cost V 7 bases and J 6 bases, with 9 bases left between them. This CDR3 has 12 residues. Germline values: CDR1 MNHNS, CDR2 SASEGT. The CDR3 here is CASNVAAGELFF. The CDR3 coding sequence is TGTGCCAGCAATGTGGCGGCCGGGGAGCTGTTTTTT.